What follows is one TCR beta chain and its context. This sample is drawn from a study of control samples from healthy donors and cancer patients. TCRdb's table, derived via immunoSEQ multiplex PCR, lists solely in-frame clones and lacks some. The sample shows over 100,000 clones, around 90% of them seen only once. In germline, CDR1 is MNHEY, CDR2 SVGAGI. The V end lost 2 bases, the J end lost 3 bases, and 11 bases lay between the germline ends. The CDR3 is made up of 15 amino acids. Specimen: blood. The V gene is TRBV6-5, the J gene TRBJ2-1; a weak D match, TRBD1 (6 bases). The origin of this receptor is a woman younger than 35 in good health. CDR3 sequence (DNA): TGTGCCAGCAGTTACGGGGGCCCGTTCTACAATGAGCAGTTCTTC. It specifies CASSYGGPFYNEQFF.